Following are 26 T cell receptor beta chains from one sample sequenced in a study of cytomegalovirus exposure and HLA in healthy donors. PCR employed 60 Vbeta and 13 Jbeta primers. Data came from immunoSEQ multiplex PCR; TCRdb stores just in-frame clones and leaves some out. The table shows some 200,000 clones, with approximately 78% occurring only once. Sequenced material: PBMCs. These receptors came from a woman aged 35 to 49 in good health and CMV-seronegative.

This chain links TRBV5-1 with TRBJ2-1; possible D gene TRBD2, 6 bases. V was clipped by 0 bases and J by 0 bases, with 10 bases between them. Germline V gene lookup returns CDR1 SGHRS and CDR2 YFSETQ. The CDR3 runs to 16 residues. The CDR3 spells CASSLGDGSSYNEQFF. The CDR3 nucleotides read TGCGCCAGCAGCTTGGGTGACGGGAGCTCCTACAATGAGCAGTTCTTC.

This clone was observed once. The rearrangement uses TRBV6-1 and TRBJ1-1; 10 bases agree with TRBD1. The CDR3 contains 14 residues. V gave up 4 bases and J gave up 4 bases; unmatched junction bases: 3. Germline CDR1 MNHNS, CDR2 SASEGT. The CDR3: CASSVDRGLTEAFF. For the CDR3, the DNA is TGTGCCAGCAGTGTAGACAGGGGGCTCACTGAAGCTTTCTTT.

This clone has just one count. The CDR3 region is CASSATRDIGNTIYF. In nucleotides, the CDR3 is TGTGCCAGCAGCGCGACCAGGGACATCGGAAACACCATATATTTT. The V gene is TRBV7-8, the J gene TRBJ1-3; D perhaps matches TRBD1 (6 bases). The CDR3 totals 15 residues. V was cut by 5 bases and J by 4 bases, with 15 bases left in between. The germline V gene encodes CDR1 SGHVS and CDR2 FQNEAQ.

V gene TRBV7-3 combines with J gene TRBJ2-2; the D gene is possibly TRBD1 (5 bases). The CDR3 length is 15 residues. V dropped 0 bases and J dropped 4 bases, with 9 bases sitting between them. Germline values: CDR1 SGHTA, CDR2 FQGTGA. The CDR3, as DNA: TGTGCCAGCAGCTTAACAGGGGAAGGCACCGGGGAGCTGTTTTTT. Protein sequence: CASSLTGEGTGELFF. Looking up the rest from reference TRBV7-3 and TRBJ2-2 gives the full variable domain: GAGVSQTPSNKVTEKGKYVELRCDPISGHTALYWYRQSLGQGPEFLIYFQGTGAADDSGLPNDRFFAVRPEGSVSTLKIQRTERGDSAVYLCASSLTGEGTGELFFGEGSRLTVL.

As for this clone: Additional DNA sequences in this sample encode the identical CDR3. The chain uses TRBV2 and TRBJ1-1; the D gene is possibly TRBD1 (6 bases). The CDR3 sequence is 14 residues long. Trimming pared 9 bases from V and 1 base from J, leaving 15 bases between. Germline-derived CDR1 and CDR2 are SNHLY and FYNNEI. CDR3 nucleotides: TGTGCCAGTACCGGGTGGACAGAGAACACTGAAGCTTTCTTT. Residues: CASTGWTENTEAFF. Variable domain in full (rest from reference TRBV2 and TRBJ1-1): EPEVTQTPSHQVTQMGQEVILRCVPISNHLYFYWYRQILGQKVEFLVSFYNNEISEKSEIFDDQFSVERPDGSNFTLKIRSTKLEDSAMYFCASTGWTENTEAFFGQGTRLTVV.

The genes are TRBV6-1 and TRBJ1-4; D uncertain. Trimming stripped 5 bases from V and 4 bases from J, with 8 bases between. The CDR3 contains 13 residues. Germline loops: CDR1 MNHNS, CDR2 SASEGT. The CDR3 sequence is CASSRQINEKLFF. The CDR3 nucleotides read TGTGCCAGCAGTCGTCAGATTAATGAAAAACTGTTTTTT.

In its sample, this clone was seen a few times. This chain connects TRBV9 to TRBJ1-2; D unclear. From germline, CDR1 is SGDLS and CDR2 YYNGEE. Trimming shortened V by 3 bases and J by 2 bases, and 14 bases separated the two germline ends. The CDR3 is 15 residues long. The CDR3 coding sequence is TGTGCCAGCAGCGCCCTTGGGTCAGGAAACTATGGCTACACCTTC. Translated, it gives CASSALGSGNYGYTF.

This rearrangement joins TRBV5-1 to TRBJ2-1; D gene uncertain. V was trimmed by 7 bases and J by 1 base, leaving 6 bases between them. CDR3 length: 12 amino acids. The germline gives CDR1 SGHRS, CDR2 YFSETQ. This CDR3 reads CASGGSYNEQFF. DNA for the CDR3: TGCGCCAGCGGCGGATCCTACAATGAGCAGTTCTTC.

This clone was seen just once. This chain connects TRBV7-9 to TRBJ1-1, with a weak D call TRBD1 (6 bases). The V gene lost 2 bases and the J gene lost 0 bases, with 16 bases spanning the gap. Germline lookup yields CDR1 SEHNR and CDR2 FQNEAQ (reference sequence). This CDR3 is 17 amino acids long. Written as DNA, the CDR3 is TGTGCCAGCAGCTTACCAGGGACACGGCTCATGAACACTGAAGCTTTCTTT. Translation gives CASSLPGTRLMNTEAFF.

This chain links TRBV6-5 with TRBJ2-7; 10 nucleotides agree with TRBD1. This CDR3 comprises 16 residues. Germline-derived CDR1 and CDR2 are MNHEY and SVGAGI. The V gene end was trimmed by 2 bases and the J gene end by 5 bases; junction bases not matched to a gene: 9. CDR3 residues: CASSYGGTGALHEQYF. The CDR3 DNA reads TGTGCCAGCAGTTACGGGGGGACAGGGGCTTTGCACGAGCAGTACTTC.

On this clone: The same CDR3 arises from other DNA sequences in this sample as well. The chain uses TRBV2 and TRBJ2-7; possibly TRBD1 for D (6 bases). The V gene lost 5 bases and the J gene lost 4 bases, with 9 bases spanning the gap. The germline V gene encodes CDR1 SNHLY and CDR2 FYNNEI. The CDR3 runs 12 residues. In nucleotides, the CDR3 is TGTGCCAGCAGTCGCGACAGGTACGAGCAGTACTTC. This gives the protein CASSRDRYEQYF.

V and J are TRBV5-1 and TRBJ1-1; a weak D match, TRBD1 (5 bases). Trimming removed 0 bases at V and 3 bases at J, with 15 bases between. The CDR3 runs to 16 residues. The germline V gene has CDR1 SGHRS and CDR2 YFSETQ. The CDR3 DNA is TGCGCCAGCAGCTTGGAGGGGCACCGGATCTACACTGAAGCTTTCTTT. Protein: CASSLEGHRIYTEAFF.

The V call is TRBV19, the J call TRBJ1-5; D might be TRBD1 (5 bases). With 3 bases removed from V and 6 bases from J, the gap between germline ends came to 12 bases. Germline lookup yields CDR1 LNHDA and CDR2 SQIVND (reference sequence). The CDR3 runs to 14 residues. The CDR3 nucleotides read TGTGCCAGTAGTATTCTTGCAGGGTCTCAGCCCCAGCATTTT. It codes for CASSILAGSQPQHF.

The chain combines TRBV30 with TRBJ2-5, with D perhaps matching TRBD1 (5 bases). There are 14 residues in the CDR3. Germline values: CDR1 GTSNPN, CDR2 SVGIG (reference sequence). V lost 2 bases, J lost 3 bases, and 13 bases lay in between. CDR3 region: CAWSQWGGEETQYF. The CDR3 DNA reads TGTGCCTGGAGTCAGTGGGGCGGCGAAGAGACCCAGTACTTC.

The CDR3 DNA reads TGCGCCAGCAGCCAAGACGGCCAGCGCTACTATGGCTACACCTTC. Protein: CASSQDGQRYYGYTF. The chain joins TRBV4-1 to TRBJ1-2; D gene uncertain. Germline CDR1 is MGHRA and CDR2 is YSYEKL. There are 15 residues in the CDR3. V dropped 0 bases and J dropped 3 bases, with 11 bases sitting between them.

The CDR3 here is CASSPASPVMNTEAFF. The CDR3 coding sequence is TGTGCCAGCTCACCCGCATCCCCAGTCATGAACACTGAAGCTTTCTTT. The rearrangement uses TRBV18 and TRBJ1-1; D gene unclear. The V and J ends lost 3 bases and 0 bases respectively, with 14 bases between them. Germline V gene data show CDR1 as KGHSH and CDR2 as LQKENI. This CDR3 is 16 amino acids long.

The CDR3 sequence: CASSVVASDGETQYF. In DNA form, the CDR3 reads TGTGCCAGCAGCGTAGTGGCTAGCGATGGAGAGACCCAGTACTTC. This chain joins TRBV9 and TRBJ2-5, with D perhaps matching TRBD2 (6 bases). V dropped 0 bases and J dropped 4 bases, with 13 bases sitting between them. This CDR3 has 15 residues. CDR1 and CDR2 (germline): SGDLS, YYNGEE.

The V gene is TRBV6-5, the J gene TRBJ1-1; perhaps TRBD1 as D (6 bases). The length of the CDR3 is 15 residues. V lost 6 bases and J lost 3, with 17 bases in between. Germline assignment: CDR1 MNHEY and CDR2 SVGAGI. The CDR3 is CASSHNYRADTEAFF. The CDR3 DNA reads as TGTGCCAGCAGCCATAACTACAGGGCGGACACTGAAGCTTTCTTT.

The rearrangement uses TRBV5-6 and TRBJ1-2, with 8 bases lining up with TRBD1. The junction had 15 bases not matched to a gene; V was cut back by 4 bases and J by 7 bases. The CDR3 is 16 amino acids. From germline, CDR1 is SGHDT and CDR2 YYEEEE. For the CDR3, the DNA is TGTGCCAGCAGCCCGCCCGTAGGCAGGGGGCCTCCTGGCTACACCTTC. Amino acid sequence: CASSPPVGRGPPGYTF.

This clone was detected a few times. The V gene is TRBV28, the J gene TRBJ1-2, with a tentative D call TRBD1 (5 bases). The CDR3 contains 15 residues. The germline V gene encodes CDR1 MDHEN and CDR2 SYDVKM. Trimming stripped 3 bases from V and 8 bases from J, with 19 bases between. In DNA form, the CDR3 reads TGTGCCAGCAGTTTCCAGGGACTATACTTGGGAGGCTACACCTTC. Its protein is CASSFQGLYLGGYTF.

This clone was counted once. The V call is TRBV27, the J call TRBJ2-7, with 9 bases lining up with TRBD1. CDR3 size: 15 residues. CDR1 and CDR2 from the germline V gene are MNHEY and SMNVEV (reference sequence). V was pared by 9 bases and J by 5 bases, with 14 bases of the junction left unmatched. The chain's CDR3 is CARYLRGQGPDEQYF. The CDR3 DNA is TGTGCCAGATATTTACGGGGACAGGGCCCCGACGAGCAGTACTTC.

The V call is TRBV2, the J call TRBJ2-2; a weak D match, TRBD1 (6 bases). The CDR3 spans 18 residues. V lost 4 bases and J 0 bases, leaving 18 bases between the germline ends. Per germline, CDR1 SNHLY and CDR2 FYNNEI. CDR3 loop: CASSGVQGPQANTGELFF. CDR3 sequence (DNA): TGTGCCAGCAGTGGGGTACAGGGCCCCCAAGCGAACACCGGGGAGCTGTTTTTT.

The chain employs TRBV5-1 and TRBJ1-1, with 7 bases identical to TRBD1. Germline CDR1 is SGHRS and CDR2 is YFSETQ. V gave up 4 bases and J gave up 7 bases; unmatched junction bases: 7. The CDR3 is 13 amino acids. The CDR3 nucleotides read TGCGCCAGCAGCACACAGGGGTTCAGTGAAGCTTTCTTT. This translates into CASSTQGFSEAFF.

This chain links TRBV5-6 with TRBJ1-6; D uncertain. Trimming left V 2 bases short and J 6 bases short, with 9 bases between. Germline V gives CDR1 SGHDT, CDR2 YYEEEE. The CDR3 contains 14 residues. DNA of the CDR3: TGTGCCAGCAGCTTCGAGGTCGGTAATTCACCCCTCCACTTT. Translating gives CASSFEVGNSPLHF.

The rearrangement joins TRBV5-1 to TRBJ1-1; D ambiguous. Germline V gene sequence: CDR1 SGHRS, CDR2 YFSETQ. The CDR3 has 13 amino acids. Trimming took off 0 bases at V and 3 bases at J, with 6 bases between the two ends. In DNA form, the CDR3 reads TGCGCCAGCAGCTTGGCCTTAGACACTGAAGCTTTCTTT. Translated: CASSLALDTEAFF.

The chain links TRBV29-1 to TRBJ1-4, with 7 bases identical to TRBD1. CDR3 length: 12 residues. V was clipped by 6 bases and J by 6 bases; unmatched bases: 4. The V gene's germline CDR1 is SQVTM and CDR2 ANQGSEA. CDR3 sequence reads: CSVTGYDEKLFF. Here the CDR3 DNA reads TGCAGCGTGACAGGGTATGATGAAAAACTGTTTTTT. Supplemented by reference TRBV29-1 and TRBJ1-4, the full variable domain reads SAVISQKPSRDICQRGTSLTIQCQVDSQVTMMFWYRQQPGQSLTLIATANQGSEATYESGFVIDKFPISRPNLTFSTLTVSNMSPEDSSIYLCSVTGYDEKLFFGSGTQLSVL.